This T cell receptor beta chain was identified during a study of blood T cells in healthy people across ages (dated by TCRdb to the mid-2010s). Turning to the overall study: In model experiments, template switching captured roughly one uniquely barcoded TCR beta cDNA molecule for every two T cells. The study measured age-related changes in TCR beta repertoire diversity using deep sequencing normalized with unique cDNA molecular identifiers. Four age groups were formed from the donors: young (average 16 years), middle-aged (approximately 39), aged (roughly 56) and long-lived (about 75). To avoid experimental bias, donors of different ages were randomly spread across the sequencing lanes. For two donors (one aged 18 to 30 and one aged 80 or older), the study analyzed two additional independent replicas of 1 million unique cDNA reads from the same blood draw.

Donors were 39 systemically healthy Caucasian individuals from Russia aged roughly 6 to 100 years. Ten milliliters of peripheral blood were drawn from each donor into EDTA-treated Vacutainer tubes. Ficoll-Paque density-gradient centrifugation was used to isolate PBMCs, with at least 6.5 million per sample. Total RNA, at least 5 micrograms per sample, was extracted from PBMCs with Trizol reagent. For every donor, flow cytometry on a PBMC aliquot measured the percentage of naive CD45RAhigh/CD27high T cells. Comment on this clonotype: Its antigen is unknown. It has no much larger one-base neighbor in the sample; base qualities were not kept.

The CDR3 sequence holds 14 residues, the cysteine and phenylalanine included. CDR3 DNA only is kept here, 42 bases in frame from base 1. As encoded in the germline V gene, CDR1 is WSHSY while CDR2 is SAAADI. The germline V end is reduced by 6 bases and the J end by 2 bases; junction bases left unmatched: 6. Library construction relied on 5' RACE. TCRdb records Illumina HiSeq 2500 as the sequencer. A second PCR of roughly 6 to 11 cycles was performed with a sample-barcoded 5' primer and a J-beta primer mix. A unique molecular identifier was introduced onto each TCR beta cDNA molecule by a template-switch 5' adaptor carrying 12 random nucleotides. Each sample yielded at least 2.5 million CDR3-containing paired-end reads. First-strand cDNA was synthesized from all RNA with the Mint cDNA synthesis kit, primed by a TRBC-specific oligonucleotide. All cDNA was treated with uracil-DNA glycosylase and then went through a first 18-cycle PCR with the universal primers M1SS and BC2_uni_R. The authors processed their data as follows. Normalization of each sample was performed by random selection of 1 million high-quality reads, each carrying a distinct molecular identifier. Instead of being binned into consensus sequences, reads that shared molecular identifiers were thrown out. MiTCR, set to a Q25 quality threshold and the strictest error-elimination algorithm, was used for CDR3 identification, clonotype clustering and error correction. A nonparametric unseen species model with Euler transformation was used to estimate lower-bound total TCR beta diversity. The raw public data were reprocessed by TCRdb itself: fastp quality trimming at Q25, MiXCR clonotype calling, in-frame beta chains only. Merged by CDR3 protein, the rows form single entries marked with the most common genes and DNA. It is TCRdb's table, rather than the study itself, that gives the V and J calls and clone size. The sample table contains around 940,000 distinct CDR3 sequences; only one count was recorded for around 54% of them. In total, the top ten clones hold about 20% of the sample.

The full study reports these points: Total diversity estimates from one million sequenced T cells were considered lower bounds and underestimates. Compared with the aged group, more naive CD4+ T cells, fewer expanded clones and increased TCR diversity were shown by the long-lived group, suggesting age selection. The percentage of naive T cells measured by flow cytometry correlated strongly with observed TCR beta diversity. As age increased, observed TCR beta diversity per million T cells dropped in a roughly linear way, and a significant reduction was already evident by age about 40. Since profiling was done on bulk unsorted PBMCs, naive and antigen-experienced compartments could not be conclusively compared. Because donor CMV infection status was unknown, age-related changes in expanded clonotypes were potentially confounded.

The V gene is TRBV10-2 and the J gene is TRBJ2-5, and 7 junctional nucleotides match TRBD1. The sequenced sample was blood. The receptor's source is a woman aged 55-75 years in good health. The nucleotides read TGCGCCAGCAGAACCCGGGACAGTCAAGAGACCCAGTACTTC. This yields the protein CASRTRDSQETQYF.